This entry features one T cell receptor (beta chain) sequence. Its specificity is unknown. The entry originates in a study of beta chain features in type 1 diabetes. Study findings and constraints: Type 1 diabetes patients had TCRB CDR3s that were shorter (moderately but significantly so) in all four CD4+ subsets. For patients, the naive, central memory and Treg TCRB repertoires appeared more alike than for healthy donors.

The germline V gene has CDR1 SGDLS and CDR2 YYNGEE. V dropped 0 bases and J dropped 3 bases, with 12 bases sitting between them. The length of the CDR3 is 15 residues. The isolated RNA, all of it, was reverse transcribed, so expressed TCRB transcripts were what got sequenced. This table comes from immunoSEQ multiplex PCR, and its TCRdb copy is limited to in-frame clones, with some not included. The sample lists some 280,000 clones; roughly 13% were seen once. The sequencing input was naive CD4+ T cells from blood. The sequence was collected from a man aged 30 to 39 with type 1 diabetes. This chain links TRBV9 with TRBJ2-5; TRBD2 is a possible D gene (6 bases). The CDR3 loop is CASSVGGGIEETQYF. The CDR3 DNA sequence: TGTGCCAGCAGCGTAGGTGGGGGGATAGAAGAGACCCAGTACTTC.